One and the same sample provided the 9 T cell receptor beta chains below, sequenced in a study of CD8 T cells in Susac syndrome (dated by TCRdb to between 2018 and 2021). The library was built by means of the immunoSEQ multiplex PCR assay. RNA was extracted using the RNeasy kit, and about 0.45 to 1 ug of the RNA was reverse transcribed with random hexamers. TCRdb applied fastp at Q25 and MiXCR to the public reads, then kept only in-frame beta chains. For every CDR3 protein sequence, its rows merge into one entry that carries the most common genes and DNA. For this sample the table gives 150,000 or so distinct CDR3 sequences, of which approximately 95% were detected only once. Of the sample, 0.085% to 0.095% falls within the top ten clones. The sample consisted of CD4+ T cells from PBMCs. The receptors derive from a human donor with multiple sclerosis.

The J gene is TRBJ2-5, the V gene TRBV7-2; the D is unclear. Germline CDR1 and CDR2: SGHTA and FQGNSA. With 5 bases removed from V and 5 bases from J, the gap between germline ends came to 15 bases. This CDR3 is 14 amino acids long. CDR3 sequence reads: CASSKIPTYETQYF. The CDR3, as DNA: TGTGCCAGCAGCAAAATCCCAACTTACGAGACCCAGTACTTC.

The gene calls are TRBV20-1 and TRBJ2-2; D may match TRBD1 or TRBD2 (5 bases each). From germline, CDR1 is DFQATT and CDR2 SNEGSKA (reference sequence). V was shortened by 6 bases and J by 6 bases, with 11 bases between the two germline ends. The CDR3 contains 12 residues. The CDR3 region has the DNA TGCAGTGCGGGGTGGGACGCCGGGGAGCTGTTTTTT. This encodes CSAGWDAGELFF.

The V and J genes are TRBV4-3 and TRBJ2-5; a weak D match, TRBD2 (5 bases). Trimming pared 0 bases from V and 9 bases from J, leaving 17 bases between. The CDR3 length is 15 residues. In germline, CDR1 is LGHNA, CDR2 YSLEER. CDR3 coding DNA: TGCGCCAGCAGCCAAGATTTGGGTGCACCCGGGGCCCAGTACTTC. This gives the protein CASSQDLGAPGAQYF.

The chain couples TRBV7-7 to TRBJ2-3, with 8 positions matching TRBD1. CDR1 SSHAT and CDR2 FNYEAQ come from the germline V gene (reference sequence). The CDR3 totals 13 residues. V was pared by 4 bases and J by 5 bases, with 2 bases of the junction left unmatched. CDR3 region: CASSSGQGDTQYF. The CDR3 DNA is TGTGCCAGCAGCTCTGGACAGGGAGATACGCAGTATTTT. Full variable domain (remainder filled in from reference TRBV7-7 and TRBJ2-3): GAGVSQSPRYKVTKRGQDVTLRCDPISSHATLYWYQQALGQGPEFLTYFNYEAQPDKSGLPSDRFSAERPEGSISTLTIQRTEQRDSAMYRCASSSGQGDTQYFGPGTRLTVL.

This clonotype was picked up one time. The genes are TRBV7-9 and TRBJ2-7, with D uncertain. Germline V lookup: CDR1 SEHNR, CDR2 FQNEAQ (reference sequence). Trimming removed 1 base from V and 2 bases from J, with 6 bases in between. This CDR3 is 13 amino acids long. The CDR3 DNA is TGTGCCAGCAGCTTAGATCAGGCCTACGAGCAGTACTTC. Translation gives CASSLDQAYEQYF.

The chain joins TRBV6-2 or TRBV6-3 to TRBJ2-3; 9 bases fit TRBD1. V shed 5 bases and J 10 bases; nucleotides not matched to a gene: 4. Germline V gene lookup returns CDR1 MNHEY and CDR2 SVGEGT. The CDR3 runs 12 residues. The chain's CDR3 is CASSAGDRAQYF. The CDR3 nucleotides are TGTGCCAGCAGTGCCGGGGACAGGGCGCAGTATTTT.

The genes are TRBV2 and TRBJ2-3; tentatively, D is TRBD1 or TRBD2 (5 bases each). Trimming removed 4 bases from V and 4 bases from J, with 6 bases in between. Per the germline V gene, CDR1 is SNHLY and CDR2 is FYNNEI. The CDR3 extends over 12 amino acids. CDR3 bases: TGTGCCAGCAGTGTGGGGGCAGATACGCAGTATTTT. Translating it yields CASSVGADTQYF. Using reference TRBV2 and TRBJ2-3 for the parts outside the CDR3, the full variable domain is EPEVTQTPSHQVTQMGQEVILRCVPISNHLYFYWYRQILGQKVEFLVSFYNNEISEKSEIFDDQFSVERPDGSNFTLKIRSTKLEDSAMYFCASSVGADTQYFGPGTRLTVL.

The CDR3 reads CASSPTWDRDVETQYF. CDR3 nucleotide sequence: TGTGCCAGCAGTCCGACCTGGGACAGGGATGTAGAGACCCAGTACTTC. The chain carries TRBV28 and TRBJ2-5; 9 bases are a match to TRBD1. V trimming: 5 bases; J trimming: 4 bases; junction bases outside the gene matches: 11. CDR1 and CDR2 from the germline V gene are MDHEN and SYDVKM. The CDR3 contains 16 residues.

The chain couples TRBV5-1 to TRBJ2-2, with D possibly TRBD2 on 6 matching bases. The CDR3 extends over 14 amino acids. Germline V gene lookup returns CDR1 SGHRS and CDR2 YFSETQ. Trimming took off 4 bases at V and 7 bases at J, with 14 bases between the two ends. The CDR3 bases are TGCGCCAGCAGCCTCGGGACTCTGGGCGGGGAGCTGTTTTTT. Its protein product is CASSLGTLGGELFF. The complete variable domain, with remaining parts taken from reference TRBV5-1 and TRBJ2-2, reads KAGVTQTPRYLIKTRGQQVTLSCSPISGHRSVSWYQQTPGQGLQFLFEYFSETQRNKGNFPGRFSGRQFSNSRSEMNVSTLELGDSALYLCASSLGTLGGELFFGEGSRLTVL.